The rows below give T cell receptor beta chains drawn from one sample of a study of CD8 T cells in Susac syndrome. MiXCR was run by TCRdb on the immunoSEQ multiplex PCR reads, yielding one entry per CDR3 protein. Here the sample spans 100,000 to 150,000 distinct CDR3 sequences, roughly 96% being singletons. The sample consisted of CD4+ T cells from PBMCs. The receptor source for this set is a human donor in good health. The conserved cysteine and the conserved F or W are not part of the CDR3 here. Each record gives: J gene, V gene, CDR3 protein.

TRBJ2-5	TRBV2	ASLPGTGQETQY
TRBJ2-3	TRBV5-1	ASRPGTSTDTQY
TRBJ2-1	TRBV29-1	IKRGTYNEQF
TRBJ2-7	TRBV7-2	ASSLAGDTAYEQY
TRBJ2-2	TRBV2	ASSVTTGGTGELF
TRBJ1-5	TRBV19	ASSTKQGNWANQPQH
TRBJ2-5	TRBV29-1	SAETSGVQH
TRBJ2-2	TRBV5-1	ASSLNGGRANTGELF
TRBJ2-7	TRBV7-2	ASSDPTGGYEQY
TRBJ2-6	TRBV5-1	ASSWSSPSGANVLT
TRBJ1-1	TRBV3-1	ASSQASVVGTLGAF
TRBJ1-4	TRBV7-6	ASSLRDREKLF
TRBJ2-2	TRBV5-4	ASSLGGQGTGELF
TRBJ1-5	TRBV2	ASSVQGLQQPQH
TRBJ2-1	TRBV7-9	ASSPRFHEQF
TRBJ2-2	TRBV19	ASSIQQGSGELF
TRBJ1-1	TRBV5-1	ASSLFSGMNTEAF
TRBJ2-2	TRBV5-1	ASSLDRVSGELF
TRBJ2-5	TRBV2	ASSEVGVGETQY
TRBJ2-3	TRBV5-4	ASSWTGGGTDTQY
TRBJ2-5	TRBV18	ASSPEDFLETQY
TRBJ1-3	TRBV27	ASSRTPGNTIY
TRBJ2-7	TRBV25-1	ASSADRGESVQY
TRBJ2-1	TRBV5-1	ASPLTSGSDNEQF
TRBJ2-7	TRBV28	ASSLVGLYEQY
TRBJ2-7	TRBV27	ASSLRRDLYEQY
TRBJ2-6	TRBV7-2	ASSFGRANVLT
TRBJ2-5	TRBV5-1	ASSLVGGVIQETQY
TRBJ2-2	TRBV28	ASLPASGRGTGELF
TRBJ1-1	TRBV5-1	ASSYDPGVGTEAF
TRBJ2-7	TRBV7-9	ASSLGQTFYEQY
TRBJ2-5	TRBV18	ASSPRTGDETQY
TRBJ2-6	TRBV3-1	ASSQEGANRLGANVLT
TRBJ1-5	TRBV30	ASQGVNSNQPQH
TRBJ2-1	TRBV2	AEGLIYNEQF
TRBJ1-2	TRBV29-1	SVDTGANYGYT
TRBJ1-5	TRBV30	AWSGDRGGQPQH
TRBJ2-2	TRBV11-2	ASRPEGVELF
TRBJ2-3	TRBV6-1	ASRLATADTQY
TRBJ2-3	TRBV3-1	ASSPTSTTQY
TRBJ2-1	TRBV20-1	SASASGRSNEQF
TRBJ2-6	TRBV5-1	ASSQGSYSGANVLT
TRBJ2-2	TRBV28	ASSFQRNTGELF
TRBJ2-4	TRBV7-9	ASTGAGGNIQY
TRBJ2-7	TRBV4-2	ASSRRDSYEQY
TRBJ1-3	TRBV29-1	SVSSRSSGNTIY
TRBJ2-2	TRBV2	ASSAGRTGELF
TRBJ2-2	TRBV7-2	ASSRTGGVGELF
TRBJ2-5	TRBV5-1	ASSLAPGTQY
TRBJ2-5	TRBV13	ASSLGASDRAKY
TRBJ2-5	TRBV11-2	ASSNSETQY
TRBJ2-5	TRBV18	ASSSGLEETQY